This T cell receptor beta chain was retrieved from a study of blood T cells in healthy people across ages. Study-level findings and limits: A greater number of naive CD4+ cells and higher diversity distinguished long-lived donors from aged donors. A roughly linear age-dependent decrease characterized TCR beta diversity per million T cells.

In the case of this clonotype: Its antigen remains unknown. This may stem from a read error, because a much larger clone lies one nucleotide away.

The draw of peripheral blood yielded ten milliliters from each donor. Alongside a J-beta primer mix, a sample-barcoded 5' primer served in a second PCR lasting roughly 7 to 11 cycles. Via MiXCR, TCRdb re-called the 5' RACE reads, giving one row per CDR3 protein. The sample lists 1.5 million to 2 million distinct CDR3 sequences, about 31% occurring once. Sequenced input: blood. This sequence originates from a woman younger than 45 in good health.

CDR3: CASSLTRAGCGEQYF. Written as DNA, the CDR3 is TGTGCCAGCAGCTTAACACGGGCGGGCTGCGGGGAGCAGTACTTC. The genes are TRBV7-9 and TRBJ2-5; tentatively, D is TRBD2 (6 bases). CDR3 length equals 15 residues. CDR1 and CDR2 (germline): SEHNR, FQNEAQ (reference sequence). Trimming shortened V by 2 bases and J by 11 bases, and 21 bases separated the two germline ends.